Presented here are 5 T cell receptor beta chains from one specimen sequenced in a study of blood T cell repertoires in COVID-19. Assay used: immunoSEQ multiplex PCR; TCRdb lists only in-frame clones, some missing. The sample lists approximately 170,000 clones, about four fifths occurring once. The sample taken for sequencing was PBMCs or T cells enriched from blood (not recorded which). These receptors were obtained from a woman aged 30 to 39 who had recovered from COVID-19.

This rearrangement joins TRBV5-5 to TRBJ1-1; unclear D gene. Germline CDR1 SGHKS, CDR2 YYEKEE (reference sequence). Trimming pared 1 base from V and 6 bases from J, leaving 16 bases between. The CDR3 runs to 15 residues. The CDR3 region is CASSLISGGDSEAFF. The CDR3 DNA reads as TGTGCCAGCAGCTTGATCTCAGGAGGAGATTCTGAAGCTTTCTTT.

This clone has more than one count but fewer than ten. The V and J genes are TRBV19 and TRBJ2-7; 11 bases are shared with TRBD1. Germline values: CDR1 LNHDA, CDR2 SQIVND (reference sequence). J lost 4 bases, V lost 7 bases, and 9 bases had no gene match. This CDR3 is 15 amino acids long. The CDR3 bases are TGTGCCAGTACCACCACCGGGACAGGGGGATACGAGCAGTACTTC. It encodes CASTTTGTGGYEQYF. Filled out from reference TRBV19 and TRBJ2-7, the complete variable domain reads DGGITQSPKYLFRKEGQNVTLSCEQNLNHDAMYWYRQDPGQGLRLIYYSQIVNDFQKGDIAEGYSVSREKKESFPLTVTSAQKNPTAFYLCASTTTGTGGYEQYFGPGTRLTVT.

The V call is TRBV7-8, the J call TRBJ2-5, with TRBD2 matching 11 bases. CDR3 length: 14 amino acids. Per the germline V gene, CDR1 is SGHVS and CDR2 is FQNEAQ. The V segment lost 4 bases and the J segment 3 bases; nucleotides outside the gene matches: 1. The CDR3 is CASSSGLAEETQYF. CDR3 coding DNA: TGTGCCAGCAGCTCGGGACTAGCGGAAGAGACCCAGTACTTC.

The chain joins TRBV6-5 to TRBJ1-2, with D possibly TRBD1 on 6 matching bases. Trimming shortened V by 0 bases and J by 11 bases, and 13 bases separated the two germline ends. CDR1 and CDR2 from the germline V gene are MNHEY and SVGAGI. The CDR3 sequence is 13 residues long. The CDR3 DNA sequence: TGTGCCAGCAGTTACTCCCCACAGGGAAGGTACACCTTC. Its translation: CASSYSPQGRYTF.

The chain joins TRBV6-5 to TRBJ2-6; D perhaps matches TRBD2 (5 bases). Looked up from germline, CDR1 is MNHEY and CDR2 is SVGAGI. Trimming pared 4 bases from V and 7 bases from J, leaving 14 bases between. There are 15 residues in the CDR3. In nucleotides, the CDR3 is TGTGCCAGCAGTTGGGCGGGCTCTAGCGCCAACGTCCTGACTTTC. Translated, it gives CASSWAGSSANVLTF.